Listed below are T cell receptor beta chains from one sample, sequenced in a study of blood T cell repertoires in COVID-19. The assay was immunoSEQ multiplex PCR, and TCRdb's table has in-frame clones only and misses some. The sample lists roughly 250,000 clones, more than 65% occurring once. Sequencing was carried out using peripheral blood. The receptors stem from a man in his forties or fifties with active or convalescent COVID-19. Both conserved end residues are part of each CDR3. D genes are given only for firm matches. Where a row states a size, it is once, few, many or the class of an expanded clone; other rows omit it.

J gene,clone size,D gene,V gene,CDR3 protein,CDR3 DNA
TRBJ1-1,-,-,TRBV5-1,CASTREVSGASEAFF,TGCGCCAGCACCCGGGAGGTCTCAGGGGCCTCGGAAGCTTTCTTT
TRBJ2-7,-,-,TRBV5-1,CASSAGTSSSYEQYF,TGCGCCAGCAGCGCCGGGACAAGCAGCTCCTACGAGCAGTACTTC
TRBJ2-1,-,TRBD2,TRBV19,CASSSQRGGQEQFF,TGTGCCAGTAGTAGCCAGCGGGGGGGTCAGGAGCAGTTCTTC
TRBJ1-2,-,-,TRBV7-3,CASSSGGVLSNYGYTF,TGTGCCAGCAGCTCCGGGGGGGTACTCTCTAACTATGGCTACACCTTC
TRBJ2-7,-,TRBD1,TRBV5-1,CASSLGQGGPYEQYF,TGCGCCAGCAGCTTGGGACAGGGGGGGCCCTACGAGCAGTACTTC
TRBJ1-1,few,-,TRBV11-2,CASSHGDGYEAFF,TGTGCCAGCAGCCACGGGGATGGTTACGAAGCTTTCTTT
TRBJ2-2,-,-,TRBV5-1,CASSSRTGTGELFF,TGCGCCAGCAGCTCCCGTACGGGTACCGGGGAGCTGTTTTTT
TRBJ2-1,-,-,TRBV28,CASRQDSYNEQFF,TGTGCCAGTAGACAGGACTCCTACAATGAGCAGTTCTTC
TRBJ1-2,-,-,TRBV28,CASSSGGSYGYTF,TGTGCCAGCAGTTCCGGCGGCTCCTATGGCTACACCTTC
TRBJ2-1,-,-,TRBV7-9,CASSLTQGDEQFF,TGTGCCAGCAGCTTAACCCAGGGCGATGAGCAGTTCTTC
TRBJ2-1,-,TRBD2,TRBV9,CASSVASGGGTYNEQFF,TGTGCCAGCAGCGTAGCTAGCGGCGGGGGGACCTACAATGAGCAGTTCTTC
TRBJ2-7,-,TRBD1,TRBV4-3,CASSRTGTGTYEQYF,TGCGCCAGCAGCCGCACCGGGACAGGGACCTACGAGCAGTACTTC
TRBJ2-1,-,TRBD2,TRBV5-1,CASSLVAGNFNEQFF,TGCGCCAGCAGCTTGGTAGCGGGGAATTTTAATGAGCAGTTCTTC
TRBJ2-1,-,-,TRBV29-1,CSVEVRSSYNEQFF,TGCAGCGTTGAAGTGCGGAGCTCCTACAATGAGCAGTTCTTC
TRBJ1-4,-,TRBD1,TRBV7-9,CASSPTGVEEKLFF,TGTGCCAGCAGCCCGACAGGGGTAGAAGAAAAACTGTTTTTT
TRBJ1-4,few,TRBD1,TRBV6-1,CASSEAFRQGGKLFF,TGTGCCAGCAGTGAAGCGTTCAGACAGGGAGGAAAACTGTTTTTT
TRBJ1-1,-,TRBD1,TRBV6-5,CASSYRQGTSEAFF,TGTGCCAGCAGCTACAGACAGGGTACGAGTGAAGCTTTCTTT
TRBJ1-5,-,-,TRBV5-6,CASSRGVRGGNQPQHF,TGTGCCAGCAGCCGTGGCGTCAGGGGAGGCAATCAGCCCCAGCATTTT
TRBJ1-4,few,-,TRBV4-1,CASSQGAGINEKLFF,TGCGCCAGCAGCCAAGGGGCGGGCATTAATGAAAAACTGTTTTTT
TRBJ2-1,-,TRBD1,TRBV7-6,CASSLADRVENEQFF,TGTGCCAGCAGCTTAGCGGACAGGGTTGAGAATGAGCAGTTCTTC
TRBJ1-2,-,-,TRBV6-5,CASSYNSGLYGYTF,TGTGCCAGCAGTTACAATTCAGGGCTCTATGGCTACACCTTC
TRBJ2-5,-,-,TRBV6-5,CASSRDLQETQYF,TGTGCCAGCAGCCGGGACTTGCAAGAGACCCAGTACTTC
TRBJ1-1,-,-,TRBV21-1,CASSPLKLSNTEAFF,TGTGCCAGCAGCCCCCTAAAACTCTCCAACACTGAAGCTTTCTTT
TRBJ2-1,-,TRBD2,TRBV4-2,CASSQEWEAGGPHEQFF,TGTGCCAGCAGCCAAGAGTGGGAAGCGGGGGGGCCCCATGAGCAGTTCTTC
TRBJ1-2,-,TRBD1,TRBV27,CASSFSDRGLNYGYTF,TGTGCCAGCAGTTTTTCGGACAGGGGGCTAAACTATGGCTACACCTTC
TRBJ2-1,once,-,TRBV4-2,CASSQVGTGANEQFF,TGTGCCAGCAGCCAAGTCGGTACAGGTGCAAATGAGCAGTTCTTC
TRBJ1-5,-,-,TRBV9,CASSRGQIAQPQHF,TGTGCCAGCAGCCGAGGACAGATAGCCCAGCCCCAGCATTTT
TRBJ1-1,-,-,TRBV28,CASSLRQTEAFF,TGTGCCAGCAGTTTAAGACAGACTGAAGCTTTCTTT
TRBJ2-5,-,-,TRBV12-3/TRBV12-4,CASSLHTETQYF,TGTGCCAGCAGTTTACACACAGAGACCCAGTACTTC
TRBJ1-4,-,TRBD1,TRBV2,CASRRTGEINEKLFF,TGTGCCAGCAGGCGCACAGGGGAGATAAATGAAAAACTGTTTTTT
TRBJ1-1,-,-,TRBV19,CASRPPQVNTEAFF,TGTGCCAGTAGGCCTCCACAGGTGAACACTGAAGCTTTCTTT
TRBJ1-1,once,-,TRBV29-1,CSVQNRVGTEAFF,TGCAGCGTTCAAAACAGGGTGGGCACTGAAGCTTTCTTT
TRBJ2-1,-,TRBD2,TRBV7-8,CASSLMGRRTSGGAREQFF,TGTGCCAGCAGCTTAATGGGCAGAAGGACTAGCGGGGGGGCCCGGGAGCAGTTCTTC
TRBJ2-3,-,-,TRBV3-1/TRBV3-2,CASSQDSPLGGGPPDTQYF,TGTGCCAGCAGCCAAGATAGTCCCCTCGGCGGGGGCCCTCCCGATACGCAGTATTTT
TRBJ2-7,many,-,TRBV6-5,CASSPDTDYEQYF,TGTGCCAGCAGCCCGGACACCGACTACGAGCAGTACTTC
TRBJ1-1,-,-,TRBV4-1,CASSQDGRGYTEAFF,TGCGCCAGCAGCCAAGATGGGAGGGGTTACACTGAAGCTTTCTTT
TRBJ2-5,-,TRBD1,TRBV5-1,CASSLQGAEETQYF,TGCGCCAGCAGCTTACAGGGGGCCGAGGAGACCCAGTACTTC
TRBJ1-2,-,-,TRBV29-1,CSAGELAYGYTF,TGCAGCGCCGGCGAACTTGCCTATGGCTACACCTTC
TRBJ2-3,-,-,TRBV19,CASSPASVSTDTQYF,TGTGCCAGTAGTCCAGCTAGCGTGTCGACAGATACGCAGTATTTT
TRBJ2-1,-,TRBD2,TRBV5-1,CASSLGIIAGGSYNEQFF,TGCGCCAGCAGCTTGGGTATAATAGCGGGGGGCTCCTACAATGAGCAGTTCTTC
TRBJ2-5,-,TRBD2,TRBV4-2,CASSQDLPPASGGAGETQYF,TGTGCCAGCAGCCAAGATCTTCCCCCGGCTAGCGGGGGGGCGGGGGAGACCCAGTACTTC
TRBJ1-1,-,-,TRBV11-3,CASSLGQGNTEAFF,TGTGCCAGCAGCTTAGGACAAGGGAACACTGAAGCTTTCTTT
TRBJ2-7,-,TRBD2,TRBV4-3,CAWPLSGGATYEQYF,TGCGCTTGGCCCCTGAGCGGGGGGGCGACCTACGAGCAGTACTTC
TRBJ1-6,-,-,TRBV19,CASSGSGADSPLHF,TGTGCCAGTAGTGGGTCAGGGGCGGACTCACCCCTCCACTTT
TRBJ1-2,-,-,TRBV6-5,CASSYRFFGGILLDTF,TGTGCCAGCAGTTACCGGTTTTTTGGGGGCATCTTGCTAGACACCTTC
TRBJ1-1,once,-,TRBV3-1/TRBV3-2,CASSQGTSEAFF,TGTGCCAGCAGCCAAGGGACTTCTGAAGCTTTCTTT
TRBJ1-1,-,TRBD1,TRBV12-3/TRBV12-4,CASSETGNTEAFF,TGTGCCAGCAGCGAGACAGGGAATACTGAAGCTTTCTTT
TRBJ1-2,few,-,TRBV2,CASSSDSPYGYTF,TGTGCCAGCAGTTCGGACAGCCCCTATGGCTACACCTTC
TRBJ2-1,-,-,TRBV30,CAWRAGNEQFF,TGTGCCTGGAGGGCCGGGAATGAGCAGTTCTTC
TRBJ2-1,-,-,TRBV19,CASSLNGGNEQFF,TGTGCCAGTAGTCTGAATGGGGGGAATGAGCAGTTCTTC
TRBJ2-3,few,TRBD2,TRBV10-2,CASKAMGGVKGFDTDTQYF,TGCGCCAGCAAAGCGATGGGAGGGGTTAAGGGGTTTGACACAGATACGCAGTATTTT
TRBJ1-6,-,-,TRBV6-1,CASSDVLSNSPLHF,TGTGCCAGCAGTGACGTGCTAAGTAATTCACCCCTCCACTTT
TRBJ1-5,-,-,TRBV27,CASSQQGTGNQPQHF,TGTGCCAGCAGCCAACAGGGTACGGGCAATCAGCCCCAGCATTTT
TRBJ1-3,few,TRBD1,TRBV6-5,CASRAQGQGNTIYF,TGTGCCAGCAGAGCACAGGGGCAGGGAAACACCATATATTTT
TRBJ2-5,few,-,TRBV2,CASRKDSAAKGTQYF,TGTGCCAGCAGAAAGGATTCCGCGGCAAAAGGGACCCAGTACTTC
TRBJ1-1,once,-,TRBV6-2/TRBV6-3,CASTPLGHKAFF,TGTGCCAGCACCCCGTTGGGACACAAAGCTTTCTTT
TRBJ1-2,few,-,TRBV6-5,CASSSQENYGYTF,TGTGCCAGCAGTTCACAGGAGAACTATGGCTACACCTTC
TRBJ1-1,-,-,TRBV6-5,CASSRAQGETEAFF,TGTGCCAGCAGTCGAGCACAGGGTGAGACTGAAGCTTTCTTT
TRBJ2-7,-,-,TRBV19,CATRSLARSLGEQYF,TGTGCCACCCGATCTCTGGCTAGATCCCTCGGCGAGCAGTACTTC